The clone carrying this TCR beta chain was detected ten times or more. CDR3 length: 14 amino acids. Germline CDR1 SGHTA, CDR2 FQGTGA. Trimming stripped 5 bases from V and 1 base from J, with 11 bases between. This sample stems from a study of T cell repertoires in cytomegalovirus infection. TCRdb reanalysed the reads using MiXCR and keeps one entry per CDR3 protein. The sample comprises approximately 97,000 distinct CDR3 sequences, 15% to 20% of which are singletons, and around 8.2% rests with the top ten. The chain couples TRBV7-3 to TRBJ1-1; D unclear. This sequence originates from a human donor in good health (CMV status not recorded). Some clones in this sample may be carry-over from other donors' samples. Material for sequencing was PBMCs. Here the CDR3 reads CASSPSPTNTEAFF. In DNA, the CDR3 is TGTGCCAGCAGCCCGTCACCGACGAACACTGAAGCTTTCTTT. Supplemented by reference TRBV7-3 and TRBJ1-1, the full variable domain reads GAGVSQTPSNKVTEKGKYVELRCDPISGHTALYWYRQSLGQGPEFLIYFQGTGAADDSGLPNDRFFAVRPEGSVSTLKIQRTERGDSAVYLCASSPSPTNTEAFFGQGTRLTVV.